The entry below gives a single T cell receptor beta chain sequence along with its context. Its cognate antigen is unknown. Other DNA variants within this sample encode the same CDR3. The data were produced by immunoSEQ multiplex PCR, yet TCRdb's version contains in-frame clones alone and is incomplete. The table shows approximately 170,000 clones, with approximately 90% occurring only once. These data belong to a study of T cell responses to AZD1222 COVID-19 vaccine. Study-wide results and caveats: There were mostly white British donors and more females than males, and clonal diversity was possibly underestimated.

CDR1 is SGHRS, CDR2 YFSETQ, per germline. The CDR3 runs to 14 residues. The germline V and J ends were trimmed by 0 bases and 1 base, with 7 bases remaining between them. The sequence derives from an adult in good health. Here the sequenced sample was peripheral blood, taken on day 0 of AZD1222 vaccination. The V and J genes are TRBV5-1 and TRBJ1-1; the D is unclear. CDR3 sequence (DNA): TGCGCCAGCAGCTTGGGGCCGGGGAACACTGAAGCTTTCTTT. Translating it yields CASSLGPGNTEAFF.